This TCR beta chain comes out of a study of T-cell memory formation after mild COVID-19 (dated by TCRdb to about 2021). For the study in its entirety: TCR sequence clusters from the two donors were largely donor specific. In two donors, T-cell clones that expanded and contracted after mild COVID-19 were followed by sequencing TCRalpha and TCRbeta repertoires longitudinally. Two young, previously healthy adult volunteers made up the cohort, one male and one female. Study-wide conclusions, independent of this receptor: Only two mild cases were covered in the study, and larger cohorts including severe cases with pre-infection samples were considered necessary. Some responding clones were detected in pre-infection memory, suggesting pre-existing cross-reactive memory T cells joined the SARS-CoV-2 response. The second-wave clones that peaked on day 37 were not confirmed to be SARS-CoV-2 specific. Clones that contracted from day 15 to 85 showed balanced CD4/CD8 phenotypes, whereas a second wave of clones that expanded from day 15 to 37 leaned towards CD4+. Contracting CD4+ clones turned up mainly in the CM and EM memory subsets, whereas EMRA was where CD8+ clones were enriched.

The instrument was an Illumina NovaSeq 6000. TCRalpha and TCRbeta cDNA libraries were constructed by 5'RACE with constant-segment primers, with sample barcodes and unique molecular identifiers being introduced. RNA was extracted from every sample with Trizol reagent. Libraries were amplified in two PCR steps, with a second sample barcode and Illumina TruSeq adapters added in the second step. Sequencing of libraries was performed on an Illumina NovaSeq with 2 x 150 bp paired-end reads. The original pipeline was this. Reads were demultiplexed and collapsed into UMI-guided consensus sequences with migec v1.2.7. Using mixcr v2.1.11, UMI consensuses were aligned to TRA and TRB V and J templates and then assembled into clonotypes. Clonotypes were classified as expanded or contracted when called significant by both edgeR and NoisET, with noise models trained on biological replicates. edgeR calls used a false discovery rate-adjusted p below 0.01 and a log2 fold-change threshold of 1. As an exploratory analysis of dynamics, max-normalized trajectories of the 1000 most abundant clonotypes were examined with PCA combined with hierarchical clustering. Separately sequenced CD4+ and CD8+ repertoires were used to assign a CD4 or CD8 phenotype to each responding clone. The raw public data were reprocessed by TCRdb itself: fastp quality trimming at Q25, MiXCR clonotype calling, in-frame beta chains only. Rows are unified per CDR3 protein, each entry keeping the most common DNA and genes. TCRdb, rather than the study authors, made the V and J calls. This sample holds around 250,000 distinct CDR3 sequences; 15% to 20% were observed only once. The top ten clonotypes cover approximately 23% of the sample.

Ficoll-Paque density gradient centrifugation was used to isolate PBMCs. From the cysteine through the phenylalanine, the CDR3 covers 14 amino acids. The read is trimmed to its CDR3 DNA, 42 bases read in frame from base 1. Sequences MNHEY (CDR1) and SVGEGT (CDR2) are obtained from the germline V gene. V and J are truncated by 2 bases and 7 bases respectively, leaving an intervening sequence of 12 bases. In its sample, this clonotype was seen a few times. There is no known antigen for this receptor. Within one base of it there is no much larger clone, and no base qualities were kept. Sample: PBMCs or a T cell subset sorted from them (not recorded which). This receptor was taken from a man between 18 and 35 years old who had mild COVID-19 (a few samples of this study predate the infection). The sample titles of this study are shuffled in the database, so cell type and time point are left out; the donor was told from shared clones. The sequence is built from TRBV6-2 or TRBV6-3 and TRBJ1-5, with TRBD1 tentatively as D gene (6 bases match). The nucleotide sequence reads TGTGCCAGCAGTTACGGTAGGGGGTCGCAGCCCCAGCATTTT. It codes for CASSYGRGSQPQHF.